This TCR beta chain is from a study of cytomegalovirus exposure and HLA in healthy donors. The data were produced by immunoSEQ multiplex PCR, yet TCRdb's version contains in-frame clones alone and is incomplete. The table has some 200,000 clones, roughly 86% seen once. The CDR3 contains 16 residues. The junction had 8 bases not matched to a gene; V was cut back by 5 bases and J by 3 bases. Germline V gives CDR1 MDHEN, CDR2 SYDVKM. Regarding the study as a whole: Reports showed the classifier diagnosing cytomegalovirus status with high specificity and sensitivity. Subsequent analysis found a tendency for first-cohort TCR clusters to co-occur within the 120 or so validation repertoires. CMV antigen specificity of a few CMV-associated chains was confirmed in vitro.

On this clone: What it binds is unknown.

The chain employs TRBV28 and TRBJ1-5; 9 nucleotides align to TRBD1. The receptor comes from a man between 25 and 39 years old in good health and CMV-seropositive. Sequenced: PBMCs. The CDR3 bases are TGTGCCAGCAGTCCATGGACAGGGGCTCCCAATCAGCCCCAGCATTTT. Encoded protein: CASSPWTGAPNQPQHF.